This is a list of T cell receptor beta chains from one sample in a study of blood T cells in healthy people across ages. TCRdb redid the calling of the 5' RACE reads with MiXCR, one entry per CDR3 protein. The profile shows 500,000 to 600,000 distinct CDR3 sequences, 27% of them singletons. The sequencing sample was made of blood. Every receptor here comes from a woman aged 70-85 years in good health. CDR3s include the opening cysteine and the closing phenylalanine or tryptophan. D genes are given only for firm matches. The listing skips clone size in some rows; elsewhere it reads once, few, many or a size class.

D gene	clone size	J gene	V gene	CDR3 DNA	CDR3 protein
TRBD1	few	TRBJ2-2	TRBV6-6	TGTGCCAGCAGTTACATAGGGACAGGAGACACCGGGGAGCTGTTTTTT	CASSYIGTGDTGELFF
TRBD1	.	TRBJ1-1	TRBV7-3	TGTGCCAGCAGCTTAACGGGACAGGGGGCGAAGGGCACTGAAGCTTTCTTT	CASSLTGQGAKGTEAFF
.	.	TRBJ2-7	TRBV6-5	TGTGCCAGCAGTTACTCGTCGGGGATAGGCAGGGTTGGCGAGCAGTACTTC	CASSYSSGIGRVGEQYF
TRBD1	.	TRBJ2-7	TRBV20-1	TGCAATGCTAGGGACAGGGGATACGAGCAGTACTTC	CNARDRGYEQYF
.	few	TRBJ1-1	TRBV7-6	TGTGCCAGCAGCTTAGCAGGACAGACGAACACTGAAGCTTTCTTT	CASSLAGQTNTEAFF
.	.	TRBJ1-1	TRBV27	TGTGCCAGCAGTAGAGGGGGCACTGAAGCTTTCTTT	CASSRGGTEAFF
TRBD2	.	TRBJ2-7	TRBV5-6	TGTGCCAGCAGCCAATGGACTAGCGGGGGGGGTGGGCAGTACTTC	CASSQWTSGGGGQYF
.	few	TRBJ1-4	TRBV7-2	TGTGCCAGCAGCCCATTCCGGGTGGGAGAAAAACTGTTTTTT	CASSPFRVGEKLFF
TRBD1	.	TRBJ2-1	TRBV6-4	TGTGCCAGCAGTGACCAGGGACAGGGGAATGAGCAGTTCTTC	CASSDQGQGNEQFF
.	many	TRBJ1-2	TRBV18	TGTGCCAGCTCACCAACAGGGCTGCGGAATGGCTACACCTTC	CASSPTGLRNGYTF
.	.	TRBJ2-7	TRBV20-1	TGCAGTGCTAGAGATCGAACAGGGAGTACCTACGAGCAGTACTTC	CSARDRTGSTYEQYF
TRBD1	.	TRBJ2-1	TRBV20-1	TGCCGTGCTCTCCCGGGACAGGGAGATGAGCAGTTCTTC	CRALPGQGDEQFF
.	.	TRBJ1-3	TRBV5-1	TGCGCCAGCAGCTTTGAGCAGGCCTCTGGAAACACCATATATTTT	CASSFEQASGNTIYF
.	few	TRBJ2-3	TRBV3-1	TGTGCCAGCAGCCAAGCTGCTAGCACAGATACGCAGTATTTT	CASSQAASTDTQYF
.	few	TRBJ1-6	TRBV27	TGTGCCAGCAGTACGATCGACCCTTATAATTCACCCCTCCACTTT	CASSTIDPYNSPLHF
TRBD1	.	TRBJ1-6	TRBV11-2	TGTGCCAGCGGACGTAGCGAGGACAGGGGGCCATCACCCCTCCACTTT	CASGRSEDRGPSPLHF
TRBD1	.	TRBJ2-1	TRBV10-3	TGTGCCATCAGTGAAGGACAGGGTTACAATGAGCAGTTCTTC	CAISEGQGYNEQFF
TRBD1	few	TRBJ2-1	TRBV7-2	TGTGCCAGCAGCTCGAACCGGGACAGGGGTTTACATGAGCAGTTCTTC	CASSSNRDRGLHEQFF
TRBD2	.	TRBJ2-5	TRBV7-2	TGTGCCAGCAGCTTAAGCCGAGGGAGGGAGACCCAGTGCTTC	CASSLSRGRETQCF
TRBD2	few	TRBJ2-2	TRBV20-1	TGCAGTGCTAGAGATGGACACAGCGGGGCTAACACCGGGGAGCTGTTTTTT	CSARDGHSGANTGELFF
.	.	TRBJ1-2	TRBV27	TGTGCCAGCAGCCAAGAGGGTGCGCGGAGGGGCTACACCTTC	CASSQEGARRGYTF
TRBD1	.	TRBJ2-2	TRBV5-1	TGCGCCAGCAGCACCCGGACAGGGACCCTGAACACCGGGGAGCTGTTTTTT	CASSTRTGTLNTGELFF
.	few	TRBJ2-2	TRBV6-6	TGTGCCAGCAGTTACTCGCCACCTAGCACCGGGGAGCTGTTTTTT	CASSYSPPSTGELFF
TRBD2	few	TRBJ2-5	TRBV6-1	TGTGCCAGCCTAGCGGGGGGCCTCCAAGAGACCCAGTACTTC	CASLAGGLQETQYF
TRBD1	.	TRBJ2-7	TRBV27	TGTGCCAGCAGGTTTACAGGGGGGCTCTCCTACGAGCAGTACTTC	CASRFTGGLSYEQYF
.	.	TRBJ2-7	TRBV7-9	TGTGCCAGCAGCACTTCGGGATCCGAGCAGTACTTC	CASSTSGSEQYF
.	.	TRBJ1-4	TRBV5-1	TGCGCCAGCAGCTATCGCGGGGACGGGATGGAAAAACTGTTTTTT	CASSYRGDGMEKLFF
TRBD2	.	TRBJ2-2	TRBV10-3	TGTGCCATCAGTACAACTAGCGGGGGAGAGGAGCTGTTTTTT	CAISTTSGGEELFF
.	.	TRBJ1-6	TRBV3-1	TGTGCCAGCAGCCCCGCACTGAATTCACCCCTCCACTTT	CASSPALNSPLHF
.	.	TRBJ2-3	TRBV10-3	TGTGCCATCGGTGACACCGGCACAGATACGCAGTATTTT	CAIGDTGTDTQYF
.	.	TRBJ1-2	TRBV29-1	TGCAGCGTTGAAGATACCCGGGGCCCCTATGGCTACACCTTC	CSVEDTRGPYGYTF
TRBD1	.	TRBJ2-2	TRBV7-9	TGTGCCAGCGTCCCAGGGGGCTTTGGCACCGGGGAGCTGTTTTTT	CASVPGGFGTGELFF
.	many	TRBJ2-7	TRBV7-3	TGTGCCAGCAGCTTAACCCGGGGCCTCCACGAGCAGTACTTC	CASSLTRGLHEQYF
.	few	TRBJ2-3	TRBV25-1	TGTGCCAGCAGTGTGGCGGGCACAGATACGCAGTATTTT	CASSVAGTDTQYF
TRBD2	.	TRBJ2-7	TRBV5-1	TGCGCCAGCAGTTCCCTAGCGGGGGAAGAACAGTATTTC	CASSSLAGEEQYF
.	few	TRBJ1-6	TRBV6-7	TGTGCCAGCAGTAAAACCGGGACAAATTCACCCCTCCACTTT	CASSKTGTNSPLHF
TRBD2	few	TRBJ2-5	TRBV7-2	TGTGCCAGCAGATCCGCGGGGGGGCGGGAGACCCAGTACTTC	CASRSAGGRETQYF
.	many	TRBJ2-4	TRBV10-3	TGTGCCATCAGTGACGTCTTAAAGGACCACCTTCAGTACTTC	CAISDVLKDHLQYF
.	few	TRBJ2-7	TRBV7-6	TGTGCCAGCTCTCGCAGGGGCGGAAACCGCAACTCCTACGAGCAGTACTTC	CASSRRGGNRNSYEQYF